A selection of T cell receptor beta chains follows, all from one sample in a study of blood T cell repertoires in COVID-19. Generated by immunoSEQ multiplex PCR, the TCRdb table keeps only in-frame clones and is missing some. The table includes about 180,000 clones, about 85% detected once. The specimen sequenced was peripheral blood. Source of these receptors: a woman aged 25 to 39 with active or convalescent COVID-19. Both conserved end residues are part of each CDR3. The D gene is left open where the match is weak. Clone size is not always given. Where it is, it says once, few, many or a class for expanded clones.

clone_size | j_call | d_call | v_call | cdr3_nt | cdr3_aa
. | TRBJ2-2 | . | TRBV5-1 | TGCGCCAGCAGCTTGGTTGCGGGGCGGAACGGGGAGCTGTTTTTT | CASSLVAGRNGELFF
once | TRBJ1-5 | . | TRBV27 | TGTGCCAGCAGTTTAGGCCATAATCAGCCCCAGCATTTT | CASSLGHNQPQHF
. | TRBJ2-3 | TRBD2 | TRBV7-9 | TGTGCCAGCAGCTTAGTGGCCAGCGGGGCTGGGGATACGCAGTATTTT | CASSLVASGAGDTQYF
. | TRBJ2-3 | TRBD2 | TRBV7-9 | TGTGCCAGCAGCTCCGCGACTAGCGGGGGGGATACGCAGTATTTT | CASSSATSGGDTQYF
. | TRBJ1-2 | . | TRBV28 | TGTGCCAGCAGTTTGAACGGAGACGTCTATGGCTACACCTTC | CASSLNGDVYGYTF
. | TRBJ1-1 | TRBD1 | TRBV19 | TGTGCCAGTAGTGGGACAGGGGGCGGGAACACTGAAGCTTTCTTT | CASSGTGGGNTEAFF
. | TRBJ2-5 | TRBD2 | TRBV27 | TGTGCCAGCAGTTTAGGCCCTACGGGGGGACCGTCGGAGACCCAGTACTTC | CASSLGPTGGPSETQYF
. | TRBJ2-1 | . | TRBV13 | TGTGCCAGCAGCTTAGTTAGCGACAATGAGCAGTTCTTC | CASSLVSDNEQFF
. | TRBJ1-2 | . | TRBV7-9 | TGTGCCAGCAGCTCCGGACTTCACTATGGCTACACCTTC | CASSSGLHYGYTF
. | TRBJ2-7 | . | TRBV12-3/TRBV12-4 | TGTGCCAGCAGACCCCCCGGGGTCGAGCAGTACTTC | CASRPPGVEQYF
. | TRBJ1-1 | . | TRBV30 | TGTGCCTGGAGTGAGGAGGCGGGGTGGAACACTGAAGCTTTCTTT | CAWSEEAGWNTEAFF
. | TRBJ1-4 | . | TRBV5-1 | TGCGCCAGCAGCTTGAGCGGGACGGGCCTTAATGAAAAACTGTTTTTT | CASSLSGTGLNEKLFF
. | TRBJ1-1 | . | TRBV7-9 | TGTGCCAGCAGCTTAGTCGGCAGCGTGAACACTGAAGCTTTCTTT | CASSLVGSVNTEAFF
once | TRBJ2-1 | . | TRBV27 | TGTGCCAGCAGTTTTCGCGCCGCCTACAATGAGCAGTTCTTC | CASSFRAAYNEQFF
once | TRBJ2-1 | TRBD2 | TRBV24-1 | TGTGCCACCAGTGATTTCGTCGGGAGGGCCGGGAGGTCCTACAATGAACAGTTCTTC | CATSDFVGRAGRSYNEQFF
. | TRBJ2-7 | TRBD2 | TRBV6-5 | TGTGCCAGCAGCCCCGGGACTAGCGGGTCCTACGAGCAGTACTTC | CASSPGTSGSYEQYF
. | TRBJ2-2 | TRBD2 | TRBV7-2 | TGTGCCAGCAGCTTAGTGGCGGGAGGGTATTCCGGGGAGCTGTTTTTT | CASSLVAGGYSGELFF
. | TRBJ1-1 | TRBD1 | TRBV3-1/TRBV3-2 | TGTGCCAGCAGCCAAGCTGACAGGGTATCCACTGAAGCTTTCTTT | CASSQADRVSTEAFF
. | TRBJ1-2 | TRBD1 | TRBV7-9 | TGTGCCAGCAGCTTATCCTACTCCGGGACAGCGGGCCTCTATGGCTACACCTTC | CASSLSYSGTAGLYGYTF
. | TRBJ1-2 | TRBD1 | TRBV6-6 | TGTGCCAGCAGTTATGAGACAGGGGGCGTGTATGGCTACACCTTC | CASSYETGGVYGYTF
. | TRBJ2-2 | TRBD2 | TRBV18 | TGTGCCAGCTCAAGCCTAGCGGGGACCGGGGAGCTGTTTTTT | CASSSLAGTGELFF
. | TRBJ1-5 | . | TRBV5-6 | TGTGCCAGCAGCTCCGGAGAAACGGAGCCCCAGCATTTT | CASSSGETEPQHF
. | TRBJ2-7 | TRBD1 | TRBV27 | TGTGCCAGCAGCCAGGGGGCTGCTAACGAGCAGTACTTC | CASSQGAANEQYF
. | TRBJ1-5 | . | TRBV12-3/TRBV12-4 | TGTGCCAGCAGTCCAGGGGCGGGTCAGCCCCAGCATTTT | CASSPGAGQPQHF
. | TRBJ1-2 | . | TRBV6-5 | TGTGCCAGCAGTTATTTCCAAAACTATGGCTACACCTTC | CASSYFQNYGYTF
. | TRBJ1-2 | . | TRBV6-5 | TGTGCCAGCAGTCAGACAGTGACCTATGGCTACACCTTC | CASSQTVTYGYTF
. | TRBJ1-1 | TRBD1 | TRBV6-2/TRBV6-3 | TGTGCCAGCAGTTACTCCGGACAGGGTGGCACTGAAGCTTTCTTT | CASSYSGQGGTEAFF
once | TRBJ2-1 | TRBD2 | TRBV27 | TGTGCCAGCAGTAGAGCGGGAGGGGATTGGGAGCAGTTCTTC | CASSRAGGDWEQFF
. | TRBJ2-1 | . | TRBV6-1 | TGTGCCAGCAGTGAAAATCGAAGGGGCCCAAAGCAGTTCTTC | CASSENRRGPKQFF
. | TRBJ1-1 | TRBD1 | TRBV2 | TGTGCCAGCAGTAGGGACAGCAACACTGAAGCTTTCTTT | CASSRDSNTEAFF
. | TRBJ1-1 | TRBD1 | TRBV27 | TGTGCCAGCAGTCGACAGGGTAGGGGTACTGAAGCTTTCTTT | CASSRQGRGTEAFF